This TCR beta chain was profiled in a study of cytomegalovirus exposure and HLA in healthy donors. Germline CDR1 MDHEN, CDR2 SYDVKM. The CDR3 contains 14 residues. The trim removed 4 bases at V and 1 base at J, leaving 1 base unmatched. This table comes from immunoSEQ multiplex PCR, and its TCRdb copy is limited to in-frame clones, with some not included. This sample has around 200,000 clones, with roughly three quarters found just once. The material sequenced was PBMCs. V usage is TRBV28 and J usage is TRBJ1-5; 7 nucleotides match TRBD1. This sequence was found in a woman under 40 in good health and CMV-seronegative. The chain's CDR3 is CASSSTGSNQPQHF. The CDR3 DNA sequence: TGTGCCAGCAGTTCGACAGGGAGCAATCAGCCCCAGCATTTT.